These 5 T cell receptor beta chains came from one sample sequenced in a study of cytomegalovirus exposure and HLA in healthy donors. The PCR contained 60 Vbeta and 13 Jbeta primers. TCRdb's table, derived via immunoSEQ multiplex PCR, lists solely in-frame clones and lacks some. The data hold about 220,000 clones, with over 80% observed a single time. Sequenced sample: PBMCs. These receptors came from a boy aged 2-15 years in good health and CMV-seronegative.

The chain uses TRBV6-1 and TRBJ1-4; TRBD1 aligns across 7 bases. With V trimmed by 4 bases and J by 4 bases, 6 bases remained unmatched. Germline V gene lookup returns CDR1 MNHNS and CDR2 SASEGT. The CDR3 runs to 15 residues. CDR3 residues: CASSGRDSNNEKLFF. In nucleotides, the CDR3 is TGTGCCAGCAGTGGACGGGACAGCAATAATGAAAAACTGTTTTTT.

The genes are TRBV6-5 and TRBJ1-2; D is unresolved. Germline CDR1 is MNHEY and CDR2 is SVGAGI. The CDR3 is 14 amino acids. The V gene lost 1 base and the J gene lost 4 bases, with 10 bases spanning the gap. CDR3: CASSYLGVGYGYTF. For the CDR3, the DNA is TGTGCCAGCAGTTACTTAGGAGTCGGCTATGGCTACACCTTC.

The J gene is TRBJ1-3, the V gene TRBV25-1, with 9 positions matching TRBD1. The CDR3 is made up of 14 amino acids. Trimming cost V 8 bases and J 4 bases; bases outside gene matches: 6. Germline lookup yields CDR1 MGHDK and CDR2 SYGVNS. The CDR3 region is CASHTGQGGNTIYF. Written as DNA, the CDR3 is TGTGCCAGCCACACTGGACAGGGGGGAAACACCATATATTTT.

This clone has only one observation. The chain is built from TRBV7-9 and TRBJ1-1; D gene ambiguous. Trimming cost V 5 bases and J 1 base, with 11 bases left between them. From germline, CDR1 is SEHNR and CDR2 FQNEAQ (reference sequence). This CDR3 region has 14 residues. The DNA of the CDR3 is TGTGCCAGCAGCCCCAAGCGTGAGAACACTGAAGCTTTCTTT. It is translated as CASSPKRENTEAFF.

The V call is TRBV11-3, the J call TRBJ1-1; 8 bases fit TRBD1. Losses at the gene ends were 3 bases for V and 6 bases for J; bases not matched to a gene: 9. Germline V gene data show CDR1 as SGHNT and CDR2 as YENEEA. CDR3 length equals 15 residues. As DNA, the CDR3 is TGTGCCAGCAGCTTGCACGGACAGGGTGGGGCTGAAGCTTTCTTT. This sequence encodes CASSLHGQGGAEAFF.